A single sample gave rise to the 2 T cell receptor beta chains below, sequenced in a study of molecular identifiers for immune sequencing clone quantification. TCRdb itself ran the PCR reads through MiXCR, one entry per CDR3 protein. The sample yields around 470,000 distinct CDR3 sequences, about 20% seen once. Sequenced sample: naive CD8+ T cells from blood, with Jurkat cell RNA spiked in. Subset reported: FACS-sorted CD8+CD4-CCR7+CD45RA+ naive T cells. The receptor source for this set is a human donor in good health. Some libraries in this study had Jurkat cell RNA spiked in.

At least ten counts were recorded for this clonotype. CDR3 DNA sequence: TGTGCCAGCAGCCCCACCTCTGGGGACTTCTATAGCACAGATACGCAGTATTTT. As protein: CASSPTSGDFYSTDTQYF. The gene calls are TRBV7-9 and TRBJ2-3; TRBD2 might be the D (6 bases). Per the germline V gene, CDR1 is SEHNR and CDR2 is FQNEAQ (reference sequence). V was cut by 5 bases and J by 0 bases, with 21 bases left in between. The CDR3 is 18 residues long.

This clonotype was found many times. The genes are TRBV7-2 and TRBJ1-1; D perhaps matches TRBD1 (5 bases). CDR3 length equals 14 residues. Germline V lookup: CDR1 SGHTA, CDR2 FQGNSA. The V and J ends lost 3 bases and 6 bases respectively, with 14 bases between them. The CDR3 region is CASSFGPRGAEAFF. The CDR3 region has the DNA TGTGCCAGCAGCTTTGGGCCCCGGGGCGCTGAAGCTTTCTTT.